This T cell receptor (beta chain) was sequenced during a study of response to subunit inactivated influenza vaccine. The study, taken as a whole, reports: Each seasonal flu vaccination may recruit only limited new T cells, authors suggested.

In TCRdb, the RT-PCR reads were re-called with MiXCR into one record per CDR3 protein. The repertoire holds 500,000 to 550,000 distinct CDR3 sequences, with approximately 7.7% as singletons. A few counts support this clonotype. Its antigen remains unknown. CDR3 length: 15 amino acids. V was clipped by 4 bases and J by 2 bases; unmatched bases: 6. CDR1 is DFQATT, CDR2 SNEGSKA, per germline (reference sequence). Sequences were derived from PBMCs from blood, sampled 23 months after vaccination. The sequence was obtained from a man between 50 and 75 years old who received an inactivated influenza vaccine. The chain has TRBV20-1 and TRBJ2-1, with 9 bases lining up with TRBD2. The CDR3 reads CSAKTGTSPYNEQFF. DNA of the CDR3: TGCAGTGCTAAAACCGGGACTAGCCCCTACAATGAGCAGTTCTTC.